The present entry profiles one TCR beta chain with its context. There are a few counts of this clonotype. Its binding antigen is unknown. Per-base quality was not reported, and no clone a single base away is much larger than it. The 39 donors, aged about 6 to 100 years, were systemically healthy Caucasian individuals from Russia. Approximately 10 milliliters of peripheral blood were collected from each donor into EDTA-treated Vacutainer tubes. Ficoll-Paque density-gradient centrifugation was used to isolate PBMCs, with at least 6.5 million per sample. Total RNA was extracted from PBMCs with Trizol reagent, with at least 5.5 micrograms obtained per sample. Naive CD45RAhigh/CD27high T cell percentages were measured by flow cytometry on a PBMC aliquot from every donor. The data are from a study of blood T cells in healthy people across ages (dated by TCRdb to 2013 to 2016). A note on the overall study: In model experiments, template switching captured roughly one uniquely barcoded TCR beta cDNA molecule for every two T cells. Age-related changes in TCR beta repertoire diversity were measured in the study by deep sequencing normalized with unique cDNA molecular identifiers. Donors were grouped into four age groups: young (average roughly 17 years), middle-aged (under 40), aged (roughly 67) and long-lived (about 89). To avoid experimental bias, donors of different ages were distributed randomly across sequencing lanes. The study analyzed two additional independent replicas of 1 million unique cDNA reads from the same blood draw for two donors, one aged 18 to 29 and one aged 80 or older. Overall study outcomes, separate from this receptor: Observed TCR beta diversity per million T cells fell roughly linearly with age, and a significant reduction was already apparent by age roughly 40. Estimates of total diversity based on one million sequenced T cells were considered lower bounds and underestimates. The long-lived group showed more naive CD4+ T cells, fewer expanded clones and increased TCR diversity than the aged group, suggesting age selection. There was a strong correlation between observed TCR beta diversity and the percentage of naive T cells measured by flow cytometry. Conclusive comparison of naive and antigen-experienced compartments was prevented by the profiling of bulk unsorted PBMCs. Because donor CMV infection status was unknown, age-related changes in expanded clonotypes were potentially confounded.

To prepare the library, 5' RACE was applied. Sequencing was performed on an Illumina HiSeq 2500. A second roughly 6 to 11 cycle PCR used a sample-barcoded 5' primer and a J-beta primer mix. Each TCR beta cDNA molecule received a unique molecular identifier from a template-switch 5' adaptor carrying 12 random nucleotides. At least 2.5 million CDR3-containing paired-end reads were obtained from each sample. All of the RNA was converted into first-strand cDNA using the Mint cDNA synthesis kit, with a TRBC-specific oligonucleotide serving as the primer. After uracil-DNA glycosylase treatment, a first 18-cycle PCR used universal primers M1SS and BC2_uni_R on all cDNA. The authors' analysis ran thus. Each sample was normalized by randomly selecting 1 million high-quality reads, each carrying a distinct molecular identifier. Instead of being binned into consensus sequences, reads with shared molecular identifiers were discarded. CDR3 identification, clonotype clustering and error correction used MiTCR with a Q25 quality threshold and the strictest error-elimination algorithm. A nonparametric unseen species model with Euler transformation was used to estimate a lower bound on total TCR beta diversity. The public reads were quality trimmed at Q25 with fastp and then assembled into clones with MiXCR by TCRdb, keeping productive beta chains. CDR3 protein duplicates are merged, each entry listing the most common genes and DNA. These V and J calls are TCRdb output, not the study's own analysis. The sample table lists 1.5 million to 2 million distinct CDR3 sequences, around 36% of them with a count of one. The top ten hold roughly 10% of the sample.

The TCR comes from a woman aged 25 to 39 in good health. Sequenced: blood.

The CDR3 protein sequence reads: CSALTSGSWDTQYF. The base sequence is TGCAGTGCACTTACTAGCGGGAGTTGGGATACGCAGTATTTT. The sequence is built from TRBV20-1 and TRBJ2-3, with 11 bases matching TRBD2. CDR1 DFQATT and CDR2 SNEGSKA were looked up in the germline V gene (reference sequence). V trim: 6 bases; J trim: 6 bases; unmatched bases: 8. There are 14 amino acids in the CDR3, from cysteine to phenylalanine inclusive. The CDR3 DNA has 42 bases and is translated from base 1.